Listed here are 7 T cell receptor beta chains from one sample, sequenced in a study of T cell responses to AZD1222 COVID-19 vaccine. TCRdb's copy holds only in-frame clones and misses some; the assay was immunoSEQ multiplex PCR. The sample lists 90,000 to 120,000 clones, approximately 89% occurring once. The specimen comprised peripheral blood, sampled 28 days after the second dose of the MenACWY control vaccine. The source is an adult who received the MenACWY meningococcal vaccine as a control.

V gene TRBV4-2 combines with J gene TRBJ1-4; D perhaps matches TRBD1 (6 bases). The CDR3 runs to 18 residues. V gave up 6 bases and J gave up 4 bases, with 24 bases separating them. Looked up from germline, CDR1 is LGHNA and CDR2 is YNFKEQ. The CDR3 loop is CASRKGDPRGVFNEKLFF. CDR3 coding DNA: TGTGCCAGCAGAAAGGGGGACCCGCGGGGGGTTTTTAATGAAAAACTGTTTTTT.

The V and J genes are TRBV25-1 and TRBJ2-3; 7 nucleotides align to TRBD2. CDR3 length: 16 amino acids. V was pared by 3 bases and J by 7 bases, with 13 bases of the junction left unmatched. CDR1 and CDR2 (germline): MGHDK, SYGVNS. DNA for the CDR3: TGTGCCAGCAGTGACATTGGCGGGAGCCTCCGCCATACGCAGTATTTT. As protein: CASSDIGGSLRHTQYF.

CDR3 DNA sequence: TGTGCCTGGAGGCTCGGACTAGCGGGGGCCTACGAGCAGTACTTC. Translated, it gives CAWRLGLAGAYEQYF. This chain uses TRBV30 with TRBJ2-7; the match to TRBD2 covers 13 bases. After removal of 3 bases from V and 2 bases from J, the junction contained 4 bases not matched to a gene. The CDR3 sequence is 15 residues long. Germline values: CDR1 GTSNPN, CDR2 SVGIG (reference sequence).

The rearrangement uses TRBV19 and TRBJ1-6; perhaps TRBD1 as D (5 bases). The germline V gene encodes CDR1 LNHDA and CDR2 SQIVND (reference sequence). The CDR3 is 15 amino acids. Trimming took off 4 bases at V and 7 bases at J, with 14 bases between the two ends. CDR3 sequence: CASSTGTVINSPLHF. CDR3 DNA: TGTGCCAGTAGTACCGGGACTGTGATAAATTCACCCCTCCACTTT.

CDR3 nucleotide sequence: TGTGCCAGCAGCCAAGACTTGGACAGGGGGCTAGTGGAGCAGTACTTC. This sequence encodes CASSQDLDRGLVEQYF. The genes are TRBV4-2 and TRBJ2-7; 11 bases map to TRBD1. Germline loops: CDR1 LGHNA, CDR2 YNFKEQ. This CDR3 contains 16 residues. The trim removed 0 bases at V and 7 bases at J, leaving 8 bases unmatched.

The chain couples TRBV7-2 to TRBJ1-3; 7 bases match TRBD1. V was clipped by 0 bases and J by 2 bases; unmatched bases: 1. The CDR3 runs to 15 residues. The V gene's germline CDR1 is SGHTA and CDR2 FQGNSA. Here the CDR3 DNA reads TGTGCCAGCAGCTTAGCAGGGGGCACTGGAAACACCATATATTTT. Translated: CASSLAGGTGNTIYF. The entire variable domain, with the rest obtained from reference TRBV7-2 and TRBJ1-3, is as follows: GAGVSQSPSNKVTEKGKDVELRCDPISGHTALYWYRQSLGQGLEFLIYFQGNSAPDKSGLPSDRFSAERTGGSVSTLTIQRTQQEDSAVYLCASSLAGGTGNTIYFGEGSWLTVV.

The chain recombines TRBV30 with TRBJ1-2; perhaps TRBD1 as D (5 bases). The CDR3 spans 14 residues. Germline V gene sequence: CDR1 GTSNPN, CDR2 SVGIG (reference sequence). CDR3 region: CASNLGDGNYGYTF. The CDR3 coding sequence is TGTGCATCGAATTTAGGGGACGGTAACTATGGCTACACCTTC.